Below, one T cell receptor (beta chain) is given with its context. Its target is unknown. The CDR3 length is 13 residues. V was pared by 6 bases and J by 1 base, with 1 base of the junction left unmatched. From germline, CDR1 is MNHEY and CDR2 SMNVEV (reference sequence). This sample stems from a study of glioma-infiltrating T cells after dendritic cell vaccination. Study details: At biweekly intervals, patients got three intradermal dendritic cell vaccine injections.

As to time point: after dendritic cell vaccination, including at tumor progression/relapse. Isocitrate dehydrogenase mutation was absent in all glioblastoma patients. Whole-study findings and limits: TCR clonality showed no direct relationship with survival.

The immunoSEQ assay amplified TCRB CDR3 from up to 2 ug DNA. The repertoire was sequenced with immunoSEQ multiplex PCR; TCRdb's copy has only in-frame clones and lacks some. The sample lists about 46,000 clones, about nine tenths occurring once. The sequences come from blood, collected after dendritic cell vaccination. The TCR comes from a human donor with glioblastoma. The chain joins TRBV27 to TRBJ1-1, with 8 positions matching TRBD1. The CDR3 reads CASRDRGNTEAFF. The CDR3 coding sequence is TGTGCCAGCAGAGACAGGGGGAACACTGAAGCTTTCTTT.